The rows below give T cell receptor beta chains drawn from one sample of a study of blood T cell repertoires in COVID-19. Sequencing used immunoSEQ multiplex PCR; TCRdb keeps in-frame clones, though not all of them. The table records around 220,000 clones, 82% of them present only once. Sequenced input: peripheral blood. These receptors originate from a woman aged 80 or over with COVID-19, enrolled during active disease. Each CDR3 is given with its conserved first and last residue. D genes are given only for firm matches. Part of the rows lack a size; the others show once, few, many or a class for expanded clones.

NA	TRBV5-6	TRBJ1-2	NA	TGTGCCAGCAGCTTGCTCTCCGTTTCCCCTGGCTACACCTTC	CASSLLSVSPGYTF
NA	TRBV5-1	TRBJ1-2	NA	TGCGCCAGCAGCCCGGGACAACATCTCTATGGCTACACCTTC	CASSPGQHLYGYTF
NA	TRBV27	TRBJ2-2	NA	TGTGCCAGCAGTTTCCGCGTAGCCGGGGAGCTGTTTTTT	CASSFRVAGELFF
once	TRBV6-5	TRBJ1-3	TRBD1	TGTGCCAGCAAACAGGGGGCGAACACCATATATTTT	CASKQGANTIYF
NA	TRBV6-6	TRBJ2-7	TRBD2	TGTGCCAGCAGTTACCCAGGGACTAGCGGGAAGGGGGAGCAGTACTTC	CASSYPGTSGKGEQYF
NA	TRBV11-2	TRBJ1-3	NA	TGTGCCAGCAGCTCCCTGGAGGGGTCCACCATATATTTT	CASSSLEGSTIYF
NA	TRBV30	TRBJ1-4	NA	TGTGCCTGGAGTGTGGGGCTCGCGGCTAATGAAAAACTGTTTTTT	CAWSVGLAANEKLFF
NA	TRBV5-1	TRBJ1-5	TRBD1	TGCGCCAGCAGCCCCGGACAGGCAAATCAGCCCCAGCATTTT	CASSPGQANQPQHF
NA	TRBV14	TRBJ2-2	TRBD1	TGTGCCAGCAGCCGGAAGCGTGGGGACAGGGGCCCCGGGGAGCTGTTTTTT	CASSRKRGDRGPGELFF
NA	TRBV20-1	TRBJ2-5	NA	TGCAGTGCTATTTCGGGTACCCAGTACTTC	CSAISGTQYF
NA	TRBV6-5	TRBJ1-6	NA	TGTGCCAGCAGTTCAGGGCCCGCTGGGGATTCACCCCTCCACTTT	CASSSGPAGDSPLHF
NA	TRBV25-1	TRBJ2-5	TRBD1	TGTGCCAGCAGTGCCGCTGACAGGGGGCGGGAGACCCAGTACTTC	CASSAADRGRETQYF
NA	TRBV6-2/TRBV6-3	TRBJ2-7	NA	TGTGCCAGCAGTTCATCAGTGGTGGTCGAGCAGTACTTC	CASSSSVVVEQYF
once	TRBV19	TRBJ1-2	TRBD1	TGTGCCAGTAGTATAGGTCCGGGGACAGGGTATGGCTACACCTTC	CASSIGPGTGYGYTF
NA	TRBV19	TRBJ1-1	NA	TGTGCCAGTAGTTCCTTGACTGGGGCGTACACTGAAGCTTTCTTT	CASSSLTGAYTEAFF
NA	TRBV19	TRBJ1-4	NA	TGTGCCAGTAGTATCGGGACTGAGGAGGAAAAACTGTTTTTT	CASSIGTEEEKLFF
NA	TRBV18	TRBJ2-7	TRBD1	TGTGCCAGCTCACCTGGGACAGCTACCTACGAGCAGTACTTC	CASSPGTATYEQYF
NA	TRBV7-2	TRBJ2-5	NA	TGTGCCAGCAGCTTCGGCAAGACAAGAGAGACCCAGTACTTC	CASSFGKTRETQYF
NA	TRBV2	TRBJ2-3	TRBD2	TGTGCCAGTCGGGGACTAGCGTGGGCAGATACGCAGTATTTT	CASRGLAWADTQYF
NA	TRBV3-1/TRBV3-2	TRBJ1-1	TRBD1	TGTGCCAGCAGCCAAATGACAGGGGGGTACACTGAAGCTTTCTTT	CASSQMTGGYTEAFF
NA	TRBV3-1/TRBV3-2	TRBJ1-3	NA	TGTGCCAGCAGCCATAGAGGGTCTGGAAACACCATATATTTT	CASSHRGSGNTIYF
NA	TRBV7-9	TRBJ1-1	NA	TGTGCCAGCAGCTTCGGTCCTGAAGCTTTCTTT	CASSFGPEAFF
NA	TRBV18	TRBJ1-2	NA	TGTGCCAGCTCGCCAGGACAGCCCTATGGCTACACCTTC	CASSPGQPYGYTF
NA	TRBV15	TRBJ1-1	TRBD1	TGTGCCACCAGCAGAGATAGAGGGGGCAAAGCTTTCTTT	CATSRDRGGKAFF
NA	TRBV28	TRBJ1-2	NA	TGTGCCAGCAGCCCTAAATCCTACTATGGCTACACCTTC	CASSPKSYYGYTF
NA	TRBV28	TRBJ2-7	NA	TGTGCCAGCAGTCCTATCCACAGCCCCTACGAGCAGTACTTC	CASSPIHSPYEQYF
NA	TRBV19	TRBJ1-5	NA	TGTGCCAGTAGTAGACAGGTCAATCAGCCCCAGCATTTT	CASSRQVNQPQHF
NA	TRBV30	TRBJ2-7	NA	TGTGCCTGGAACTTGAGGGCTAATTACGAGCAGTACTTC	CAWNLRANYEQYF
once	TRBV2	TRBJ1-2	TRBD1	TGTGCCAGCGGGGGACAGGGGGCTGGCTATGGCTACACCTTC	CASGGQGAGYGYTF
NA	TRBV27	TRBJ1-1	NA	TGTGCCAGCAGAGGAGGGCCTGGTGCTGAAGCTTTCTTT	CASRGGPGAEAFF
NA	TRBV7-2	TRBJ1-2	NA	TGTGCCAGCAGCTTCGGACAGCCCAACTATGGCTACACCTTC	CASSFGQPNYGYTF
NA	TRBV30	TRBJ1-3	NA	TGTGCCTGGAACTCCGGGGACTACTCTGGAAACACCATATATTTT	CAWNSGDYSGNTIYF
NA	TRBV24-1	TRBJ2-1	NA	TGTGCCACCAGTGATTTGGGACTAACCTCCGATGAGCAGTTCTTC	CATSDLGLTSDEQFF
NA	TRBV28	TRBJ1-5	NA	TGTGCCAGCAACGACTCGGGTAAATTGCCCCAGCATTTT	CASNDSGKLPQHF
few	TRBV28	TRBJ1-4	NA	TGTGCCATCAAGGGTAGCAGGGGCGCAACTAATGAAAAACTGTTTTTT	CAIKGSRGATNEKLFF
NA	TRBV4-1	TRBJ1-5	NA	TGCGCCAGCAGCCAAGGGATGACAAGAAGCAATCAGCCCCAGCATTTT	CASSQGMTRSNQPQHF
NA	TRBV29-1	TRBJ2-4	NA	TGCAGCGTTGAAGTTAAGGCAGGATTAGCCAAAAACATTCAGTACTTC	CSVEVKAGLAKNIQYF
NA	TRBV30	TRBJ1-6	NA	TGTGCCTGGAGGGGCAGTAGGGGTTTTAATTCACCCCTCCACTTT	CAWRGSRGFNSPLHF
NA	TRBV19	TRBJ1-4	TRBD1	TGTGCCAGTAGTAATGGACAGGGAGGAAAACTGTTTTTT	CASSNGQGGKLFF
NA	TRBV27	TRBJ1-5	NA	TGTGCCAGCAGTTTAGGGGCGGGACGGATCAATCAGCCCCAGCATTTT	CASSLGAGRINQPQHF
NA	TRBV10-3	TRBJ2-5	NA	TGTGCCATCAGTGGGGCCCCCCAAATGCAGACCCAGTACTTC	CAISGAPQMQTQYF
NA	TRBV28	TRBJ2-7	NA	TGTGCCACCCAAGGAGGGCCCTACGAGCAGTATTTC	CATQGGPYEQYF